The 19 T cell receptor beta chains given below trace back to one sample, sequenced in a study of blood T cell repertoires in COVID-19. Measured with immunoSEQ multiplex PCR; TCRdb has only the in-frame clones, and not every one. The sample lists fewer than 200,000 clones, approximately 85% occurring once. The sequenced material came from peripheral blood. These receptors came from a woman aged 55-70 years with COVID-19, enrolled during active disease.

The rearrangement uses TRBV12-5 and TRBJ2-3, with D maybe TRBD1 (7 bases). Germline V gene data show CDR1 as LGHNT and CDR2 as FRNRAP. The CDR3 contains 17 residues. V lost 6 bases and J 3 bases, leaving 22 bases between the germline ends. The CDR3 bases are TGTGCTAGTGGGTTATCGGAGGGGGCGGGCGGAACAGATACGCAGTATTTT. Its translation: CASGLSEGAGGTDTQYF.

This sequence joins TRBV7-2 and TRBJ2-1; the D is unclear. V was clipped by 7 bases and J by 3 bases, with 13 bases between them. The germline V gene has CDR1 SGHTA and CDR2 FQGNSA. The CDR3 covers 14 residues. The CDR3 loop reads CASTDFASYNEQFF. CDR3 in DNA: TGTGCCAGCACCGACTTCGCGAGCTACAATGAGCAGTTCTTC.

The chain carries TRBV30 and TRBJ2-1; weak D call: TRBD2 (6 bases). Looked up from germline, CDR1 is GTSNPN and CDR2 is SVGIG (reference sequence). V lost 0 bases to trimming and J lost 6 bases, with 9 bases between them. This CDR3 has 13 amino acids. For the CDR3, the DNA is TGTGCCTGGAGTGTATGGAGGGGCAATGAGCAGTTCTTC. It is translated as CAWSVWRGNEQFF.

There are a few counts of this clone. V usage is TRBV7-9 and J usage is TRBJ2-7; TRBD1 might be the D (5 bases). CDR1 is SEHNR and CDR2 is FQNEAQ in the germline V gene (reference sequence). Trimming left V 4 bases short and J 6 bases short, with 13 bases between. This CDR3 spans 13 amino acids. CDR3 protein: CASSSRQLVEQYF. CDR3 nucleotides: TGTGCCAGCAGCTCGAGACAGCTGGTCGAGCAGTACTTC.

The J gene is TRBJ2-7, the V gene TRBV2; D may be TRBD1 (5 bases). Looked up from germline, CDR1 is SNHLY and CDR2 is FYNNEI. The V end was cut by 1 base, the J end by 9 bases, with 10 bases between. The CDR3 sequence is 12 residues long. The CDR3 bases are TGTGCCAGCAGTGAAGTAGGGGCGAGGCAGTACGTC. Translated, it gives CASSEVGARQYV.

This CDR3 reads CASSLDLLNNEQFF. The CDR3 DNA follows: TGTGCCAGCAGCTTAGACCTGCTAAACAATGAGCAGTTCTTC. The rearrangement uses TRBV7-9 and TRBJ2-1, with D hard to call. The CDR3 sequence is 14 residues long. The germline gives CDR1 SEHNR, CDR2 FQNEAQ (reference sequence). Trimming stripped 1 base from V and 5 bases from J, with 9 bases between.

The CDR3 sequence is CASSLLATTYGYTF. As DNA, the CDR3 is TGTGCCAGCAGCTTGTTAGCTACGACCTATGGCTACACCTTC. The chain links TRBV5-6 to TRBJ1-2; D gene uncertain. Between the trimmed V and J ends, which lost 1 base and 4 bases, there was a span of 11 bases. This CDR3 spans 14 amino acids. In germline, CDR1 is SGHDT, CDR2 YYEEEE.

The V and J genes are TRBV18 and TRBJ1-2; D remains ambiguous. Trimming shortened V by 1 base and J by 12 bases, and 12 bases separated the two germline ends. Germline CDR1 reads KGHSH; CDR2 reads LQKENI. CDR3 size: 12 residues. The CDR3 sequence: CASSPLDTIDTF. CDR3 DNA sequence: TGTGCCAGCTCACCACTAGACACGATTGACACCTTC.

This clone has only a few counts. This rearrangement joins TRBV30 to TRBJ1-5, with 10 bases aligning to TRBD1. CDR1 and CDR2 (germline): GTSNPN, SVGIG (reference sequence). V was pared by 4 bases and J by 2 bases, with 5 bases of the junction left unmatched. This CDR3 comprises 15 residues. The CDR3 nucleotides read TGTGCCTGGAATTCCGGGACAGGGGGCAATCAGCCCCAGCATTTT. Its protein is CAWNSGTGGNQPQHF. Using reference TRBV30 and TRBJ1-5 for the parts outside the CDR3, the full variable domain is SQTIHQWPATLVQPVGSPLSLECTVEGTSNPNLYWYRQAAGRGLQLLFYSVGIGQISSEVPQNLSASRPQDRQFILSSKKLLLSDSGFYLCAWNSGTGGNQPQHFGDGTRLSIL.

The V call is TRBV5-6, the J call TRBJ2-7; 7 nucleotides line up with TRBD1. CDR1 SGHDT and CDR2 YYEEEE come from the germline V gene. V shed 4 bases and J 3 bases; nucleotides not matched to a gene: 7. The CDR3 length is 14 residues. This CDR3 reads CASSLDRAHYEQYF. For the CDR3, the DNA is TGTGCCAGCAGCCTTGACAGGGCCCACTACGAGCAGTACTTC. Variable domain in full (rest from reference TRBV5-6 and TRBJ2-7): DAGVTQSPTHLIKTRGQQVTLRCSPKSGHDTVSWYQQALGQGPQFIFQYYEEEERQRGNFPDRFSGHQFPNYSSELNVNALLLGDSALYLCASSLDRAHYEQYFGPGTRLTVT.

As DNA, the CDR3 is TGTGCCTGGAGTGTTGCAGGCCAAGAGACCCAGTACTTC. It translates to CAWSVAGQETQYF. V usage is TRBV30 and J usage is TRBJ2-5; D is unresolved. The CDR3 sequence is 13 residues long. The V and J ends lost 0 bases and 1 base respectively, with 6 bases between them. From germline, CDR1 is GTSNPN and CDR2 SVGIG (reference sequence).

The chain joins TRBV28 to TRBJ1-5; TRBD1 is a possible D gene (5 bases). The germline V gene has CDR1 MDHEN and CDR2 SYDVKM. V gave up 2 bases and J gave up 1 base, with 9 bases separating them. CDR3 length: 15 residues. The CDR3 nucleotides read TGTGCCAGCAGTTTAGACAGTAGGAGCAATCAGCCCCAGCATTTT. Protein product: CASSLDSRSNQPQHF.

The rearrangement uses TRBV7-9 and TRBJ2-1; TRBD2 agrees at 13 bases. Losses at the gene ends were 3 bases for V and 9 bases for J; bases not matched to a gene: 5. The germline V gene has CDR1 SEHNR and CDR2 FQNEAQ (reference sequence). This CDR3 has 15 amino acids. CDR3 sequence: CASSLTSGGPVEQFF. The DNA of the CDR3 is TGTGCCAGCAGCTTGACTAGCGGGGGGCCGGTTGAGCAGTTCTTC. The full variable domain, with the rest looked up from reference TRBV7-9 and TRBJ2-1, is DTGVSQNPRHKITKRGQNVTFRCDPISEHNRLYWYRQTLGQGPEFLTYFQNEAQLEKSRLLSDRFSAERPKGSFSTLEIQRTEQGDSAMYLCASSLTSGGPVEQFFGPGTRLTVL.

The chain has TRBV28 and TRBJ1-5; 7 bases are a match to TRBD1. V lost 5 bases, J lost 5 bases, and 9 bases stayed unmatched. Germline values: CDR1 MDHEN, CDR2 SYDVKM. This CDR3 is built from 15 residues. The CDR3 nucleotides read TGTGCCAGCAGTCCACTGACAGGGTTCGATCAGCCCCAGCATTTT. Encoded protein: CASSPLTGFDQPQHF. Filled out from reference TRBV28 and TRBJ1-5, the complete variable domain reads DVKVTQSSRYLVKRTGEKVFLECVQDMDHENMFWYRQDPGLGLRLIYFSYDVKMKEKGDIPEGYSVSREKKERFSLILESASTNQTSMYLCASSPLTGFDQPQHFGDGTRLSIL.

The chain has TRBV28 and TRBJ1-1; D possibly corresponds to TRBD1 (6 bases). V lost 7 bases to trimming and J lost 5 bases, with 14 bases between them. The CDR3 consists of 13 residues. Per the germline V gene, CDR1 is MDHEN and CDR2 is SYDVKM. CDR3 region: CASIGGARTEAFF. CDR3 coding DNA: TGTGCCAGCATAGGGGGGGCGAGGACTGAAGCTTTCTTT.

The chain uses TRBV11-2 and TRBJ1-6; D uncertain. Trimming removed 5 bases from V and 8 bases from J, with 13 bases in between. This CDR3 spans 14 amino acids. Germline V gene data show CDR1 as SGHAT and CDR2 as FQNNGV. The CDR3, as DNA: TGTGCCAGCAGCGCAGGCAGGTCGGATTCACCCCTCCACTTT. Protein product: CASSAGRSDSPLHF.

The rearrangement joins TRBV7-2 to TRBJ2-3, with D perhaps TRBD1 (6 bases). The CDR3 is 15 amino acids. CDR1 is SGHTA and CDR2 is FQGNSA in the germline V gene. The V end was cut by 5 bases, the J end by 3 bases, with 15 bases between. The CDR3 DNA reads as TGTGCCAGCAGCCTGGGGGCCCTCAGTACAGATACGCAGTATTTT. This sequence encodes CASSLGALSTDTQYF.

The genes are TRBV6-5 and TRBJ1-4; D possibly corresponds to TRBD1 (6 bases). V lost 6 bases and J lost 4, with 12 bases in between. Germline CDR1 reads MNHEY; CDR2 reads SVGAGI. CDR3 length equals 14 residues. This chain's CDR3 is CASSIQGYNEKLFF. The CDR3, as DNA: TGTGCCAGCAGCATACAGGGTTATAATGAAAAACTGTTTTTT.

This clone was found once. The J gene is TRBJ2-2, the V gene TRBV19; D is possibly TRBD2 (6 bases). Germline lookup yields CDR1 LNHDA and CDR2 SQIVND (reference sequence). With 3 bases removed from V and 3 bases from J, the gap between germline ends came to 11 bases. The CDR3 totals 15 residues. CDR3 amino acids: CASSITSSHTGELFF. In DNA form, the CDR3 reads TGTGCCAGTAGTATTACTAGCTCTCACACCGGGGAGCTGTTTTTT. Variable domain in full (rest from reference TRBV19 and TRBJ2-2): DGGITQSPKYLFRKEGQNVTLSCEQNLNHDAMYWYRQDPGQGLRLIYYSQIVNDFQKGDIAEGYSVSREKKESFPLTVTSAQKNPTAFYLCASSITSSHTGELFFGEGSRLTVL.